This T cell receptor (beta chain) was sequenced for a study of type 1 regulatory T cells. Remarks on this clonotype: Its target is unknown.

TCRdb passed the reads through MiXCR, listing each CDR3 protein once. The sample contains tens of thousands of distinct CDR3 sequences, 55% to 80% of which appear only once. Germline lookup yields CDR1 SGHRS and CDR2 YFSETQ. V was pared by 3 bases and J by 3 bases, with 4 bases between. The CDR3 sequence is 12 residues long. This chain connects TRBV5-1 to TRBJ2-1; D unclear. The sample consisted of cultured T cells, either the whole culture or a sorted T cell fraction (not recorded which). Subset described: Tr1-enriched cell product generated in vitro against host alloantigens. The sequence was collected from a human donor in good health. CDR3 nucleotides: TGCGCCAGCAGCTGGGGCTACAATGAGCAGTTCTTC. Translating gives CASSWGYNEQFF.